This paragraph covers one T cell receptor beta chain sequence. What it binds is not known. This sample was included in a study of PD-1 blockade in classical Hodgkin lymphoma. Autologous stem cell transplantation was followed by relapse in every patient, and brentuximab vedotin exposure varied. Negative selection with magnetic separation was used to purify CD4+ T cells from thawed PBMCs. Study-wide results and caveats: Relapsed/refractory patients reportedly had the lowest baseline TCR diversity, below newly diagnosed patients, who were below healthy donors. What drove the repertoire differences, possibly disease activity or prior therapy, has not been defined. Diversity in CD4+ TCRs, unlike that measured in CD8+ TCRs, had risen significantly by C4D1. Lower baseline TCR diversity marked trial partial responders and progressors.

Profiling relied on immunoSEQ multiplex PCR, and the TCRdb table lists in-frame clones only, not all of them. The sample contains under 8,000 clones, about 80% of which appear only once. Germline loops: CDR1 SGHRS, CDR2 YFSETQ. Deletions cut 0 bases from V and 0 bases from J, with 7 bases between. This CDR3 region has 14 residues. The receptor was derived from a human donor with classical Hodgkin lymphoma. This material consisted of CD4+ T cells from blood, taken at baseline. The chain combines TRBV5-1 with TRBJ2-7; D gene ambiguous. The CDR3 reads CASSLDTNSYEQYF. The CDR3 coding sequence is TGCGCCAGCAGCTTGGACACTAACTCCTACGAGCAGTACTTC.